The 13 T cell receptor beta chains presented below share a single source sample, sequenced in a study of blood T cell repertoires in COVID-19. TCRdb keeps only in-frame clones here, not all; method: immunoSEQ multiplex PCR. The sample includes 59,000 or so clones, around 86% of them seen just once. The sample was peripheral blood. Source of these receptors: a woman aged 80 or older with active or convalescent COVID-19.

The chain has TRBV7-2 and TRBJ2-5, with 7 bases fitting TRBD2. Germline-derived CDR1 and CDR2 are SGHTA and FQGNSA. Trimming removed 3 bases from V and 4 bases from J; junction bases left unmatched: 2. This CDR3 region has 13 residues. The CDR3 DNA is TGTGCCAGCAGCTTGACGGGGGGAGAGACCCAGTACTTC. It codes for CASSLTGGETQYF.

The rearrangement links TRBV12-5 to TRBJ1-5; D is perhaps TRBD1 (5 bases). Germline assignment: CDR1 LGHNT and CDR2 FRNRAP. CDR3 size: 17 residues. V lost 6 bases and J 0 bases, leaving 18 bases between the germline ends. CDR3 DNA sequence: TGTGCTAGTGGCCTCCTCCCCACAGGTTATAGCAATCAGCCCCAGCATTTT. This gives the protein CASGLLPTGYSNQPQHF.

J is TRBJ2-3 and V is TRBV10-1; D is unclear. The CDR3 totals 15 residues. Trimming stripped 0 bases from V and 3 bases from J, with 10 bases between. Germline CDR1 is WNHNN and CDR2 is SYGVQD (reference sequence). The CDR3 DNA sequence: TGCGCCAGCAGTGAGTCAGATCCGAGTACAGATACGCAGTATTTT. Residues: CASSESDPSTDTQYF.

The chain joins TRBV5-4 to TRBJ1-2; a weak D match, TRBD1 (6 bases). The CDR3 runs to 15 residues. Germline V gene sequence: CDR1 SGHNT, CDR2 YYREEE (reference sequence). Deletions cut 0 bases from V and 2 bases from J, with 11 bases between. The chain's CDR3 is CASSLGQVLNYGYTF. The CDR3 DNA reads TGTGCCAGCAGCTTGGGACAGGTCCTAAACTATGGCTACACCTTC.

The chain employs TRBV2 and TRBJ1-5; D uncertain. V was trimmed by 1 base and J by 8 bases, leaving 12 bases between them. This CDR3 has 14 residues. Germline V gene data show CDR1 as SNHLY and CDR2 as FYNNEI. This CDR3 is CASSEVLGYKPQHF. The DNA for the CDR3 is TGTGCCAGCAGTGAAGTTCTCGGGTATAAGCCCCAGCATTTT.

The chain is built from TRBV19 and TRBJ2-3; 8 bases agree with TRBD1. CDR1 is LNHDA and CDR2 is SQIVND in the germline V gene (reference sequence). This CDR3 contains 17 residues. The V gene end was trimmed by 3 bases and the J gene end by 3 bases; junction bases not matched to a gene: 11. The chain's CDR3 is CASSIQAWTGLTDTQYF. DNA for the CDR3: TGTGCCAGTAGTATTCAGGCCTGGACAGGGCTAACAGATACGCAGTATTTT.

This clone was recorded only once. This chain uses TRBV28 with TRBJ2-5; 7 nucleotides line up with TRBD2. After removal of 3 bases from V and 5 bases from J, the junction contained 3 bases not matched to a gene. The CDR3 loop spans 13 amino acids. CDR1 and CDR2 from the germline V gene are MDHEN and SYDVKM. In nucleotides, the CDR3 is TGTGCCAGCAGTTTCGCGGGGGAGGAGACCCAGTACTTC. This gives the protein CASSFAGEETQYF.

J is TRBJ1-5 and V is TRBV6-5; a possible D gene is TRBD1 (6 bases). The CDR3 runs 13 residues. V was shortened by 10 bases and J by 4 bases, with 14 bases between the two germline ends. The V gene's germline CDR1 is MNHEY and CDR2 SVGAGI. For the CDR3, the DNA is TGTGCCACCCGTGGGGGGGCGAATCAGCCCCAGCATTTT. Protein sequence: CATRGGANQPQHF.

This chain uses TRBV28 with TRBJ1-2; 7 nucleotides align to TRBD1. V trimming: 5 bases; J trimming: 0 bases; junction bases outside the gene matches: 6. CDR1 and CDR2 (germline): MDHEN, SYDVKM. This CDR3 has 15 residues. In DNA form, the CDR3 reads TGTGCCAGCAGTACGGACAGGCAAACTAACTATGGCTACACCTTC. As protein: CASSTDRQTNYGYTF.

The gene calls are TRBV6-2 or TRBV6-3 and TRBJ1-3; the match to TRBD1 covers 7 bases. From germline, CDR1 is MNHEY and CDR2 SVGEGT. Losses at the gene ends were 6 bases for V and 1 base for J; bases not matched to a gene: 6. This CDR3 is 15 amino acids long. The CDR3 DNA reads as TGTGCCAGCAGCCCCGGGACAGCTTCTGGAAACACCATATATTTT. The encoded protein is CASSPGTASGNTIYF.

J is TRBJ1-2 and V is TRBV10-3; tentatively, D is TRBD1 (6 bases). V dropped 3 bases and J dropped 5 bases, with 10 bases sitting between them. CDR3 length equals 13 residues. The germline V gene has CDR1 ENHRY and CDR2 SYGVKD. CDR3 protein: CAISEGRGYGYTF. The CDR3 DNA follows: TGTGCCATCAGTGAAGGCAGGGGTTATGGCTACACCTTC.

This CDR3 is CASTPGGGGVSDTQYF. CDR3 nucleotides: TGTGCCAGCACCCCCGGGGGCGGGGGGGTCTCAGATACGCAGTATTTT. The chain joins TRBV6-2 or TRBV6-3 to TRBJ2-3; 9 nucleotides align to TRBD2. This CDR3 has 16 amino acids. The germline V gene encodes CDR1 MNHEY and CDR2 SVGEGT. J gave up 4 bases and V 7 bases, and 12 bases lay outside the gene matches.

The chain is built from TRBV7-8 and TRBJ2-7; 9 nucleotides line up with TRBD2. CDR1 and CDR2 (germline): SGHVS, FQNEAQ. The CDR3 consists of 15 residues. V shed 5 bases, J shed 4 bases, and the junction held 9 bases outside the gene matches. CDR3 coding DNA: TGTGCCAGCAGCCCCGGCGCGGGGGGGCCTTACGAGCAGTACTTC. Translated, it gives CASSPGAGGPYEQYF. Drawing the rest from reference TRBV7-8 and TRBJ2-7, the complete variable domain is GAGVSQSPRYKVAKRGQDVALRCDPISGHVSLFWYQQALGQGPEFLTYFQNEAQLDKSGLPSDRFFAERPEGSVSTLKIQRTQQEDSAVYLCASSPGAGGPYEQYFGPGTRLTVT.